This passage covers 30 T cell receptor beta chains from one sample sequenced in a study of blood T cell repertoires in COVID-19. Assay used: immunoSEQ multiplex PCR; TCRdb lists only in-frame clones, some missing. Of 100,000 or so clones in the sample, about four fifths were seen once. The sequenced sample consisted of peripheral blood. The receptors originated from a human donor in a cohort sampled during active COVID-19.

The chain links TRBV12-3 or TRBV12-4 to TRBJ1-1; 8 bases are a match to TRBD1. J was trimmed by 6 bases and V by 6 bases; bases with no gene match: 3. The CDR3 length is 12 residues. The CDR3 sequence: CASSRTGPEAFF. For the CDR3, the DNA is TGTGCCAGCAGCAGGACAGGGCCTGAAGCTTTCTTT.

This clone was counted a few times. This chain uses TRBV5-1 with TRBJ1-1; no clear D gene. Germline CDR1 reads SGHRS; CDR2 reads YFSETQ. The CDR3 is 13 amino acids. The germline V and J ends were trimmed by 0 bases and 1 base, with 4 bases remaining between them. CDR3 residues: CASSLDQNTEAFF. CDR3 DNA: TGCGCCAGCAGCTTGGATCAGAACACTGAAGCTTTCTTT.

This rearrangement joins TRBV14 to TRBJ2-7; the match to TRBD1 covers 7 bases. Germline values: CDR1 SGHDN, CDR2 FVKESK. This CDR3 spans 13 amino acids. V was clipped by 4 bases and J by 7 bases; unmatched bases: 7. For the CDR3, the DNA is TGTGCCAGCAGCCGGACAGGTCTAGGGGAGCAGTACTTC. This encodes CASSRTGLGEQYF. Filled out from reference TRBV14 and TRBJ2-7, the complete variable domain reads EAGVTQFPSHSVIEKGQTVTLRCDPISGHDNLYWYRRVMGKEIKFLLHFVKESKQDESGMPNNRFLAERTGGTYSTLKVQPAELEDSGVYFCASSRTGLGEQYFGPGTRLTVT.

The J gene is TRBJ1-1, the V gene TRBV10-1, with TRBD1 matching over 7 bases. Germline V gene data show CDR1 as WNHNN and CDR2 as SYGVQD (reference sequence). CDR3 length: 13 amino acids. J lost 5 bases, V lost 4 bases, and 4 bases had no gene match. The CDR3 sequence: CASSGQGFTEAFF. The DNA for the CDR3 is TGCGCCAGCAGTGGACAGGGTTTTACTGAAGCTTTCTTT.

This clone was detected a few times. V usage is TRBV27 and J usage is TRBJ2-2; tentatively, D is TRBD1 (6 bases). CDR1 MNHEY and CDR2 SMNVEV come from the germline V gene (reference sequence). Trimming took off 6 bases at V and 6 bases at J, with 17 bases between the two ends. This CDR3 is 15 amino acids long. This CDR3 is CASRQGFGSPGELFF. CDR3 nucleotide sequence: TGTGCCAGCAGGCAGGGGTTTGGTAGTCCCGGGGAGCTGTTTTTT.

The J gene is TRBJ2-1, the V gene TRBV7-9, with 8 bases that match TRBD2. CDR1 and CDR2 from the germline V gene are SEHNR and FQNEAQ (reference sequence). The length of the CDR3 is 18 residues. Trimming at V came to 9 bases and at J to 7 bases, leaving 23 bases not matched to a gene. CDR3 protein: CASAVTFRPAGEGNEQFF. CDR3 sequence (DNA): TGTGCCAGTGCGGTTACGTTTAGACCAGCGGGAGAAGGAAATGAGCAGTTCTTC.

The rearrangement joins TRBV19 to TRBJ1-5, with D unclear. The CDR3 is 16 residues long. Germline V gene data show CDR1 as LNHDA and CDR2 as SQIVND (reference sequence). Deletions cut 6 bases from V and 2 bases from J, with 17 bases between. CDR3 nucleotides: TGTGCCAGTAGAGTTTCTTTCAGGATTGGCAATCAGCCCCAGCATTTT. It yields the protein CASRVSFRIGNQPQHF.

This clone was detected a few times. Written as DNA, the CDR3 is TGTGCCAGCAGCTTCGGGGTCTCCTACGAGCAGTACTTC. Translating it yields CASSFGVSYEQYF. The chain joins TRBV7-9 to TRBJ2-7; D possibly corresponds to TRBD2 (5 bases). CDR3 length: 13 residues. V was trimmed by 3 bases and J by 0 bases, leaving 6 bases between them. Germline V gives CDR1 SEHNR, CDR2 FQNEAQ (reference sequence).

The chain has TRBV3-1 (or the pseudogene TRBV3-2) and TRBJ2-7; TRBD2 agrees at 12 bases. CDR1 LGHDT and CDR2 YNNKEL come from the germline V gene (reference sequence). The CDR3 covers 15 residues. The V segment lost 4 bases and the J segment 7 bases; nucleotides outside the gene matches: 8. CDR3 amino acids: CASSRRLAGVGEQYF. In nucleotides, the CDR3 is TGTGCCAGCAGCCGTCGACTAGCGGGAGTGGGGGAGCAGTACTTC.

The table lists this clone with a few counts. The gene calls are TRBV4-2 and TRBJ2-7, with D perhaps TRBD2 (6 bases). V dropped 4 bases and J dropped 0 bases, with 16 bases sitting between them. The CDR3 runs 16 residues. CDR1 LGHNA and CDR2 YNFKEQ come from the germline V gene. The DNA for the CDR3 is TGTGCCAGCAGCCCAGCCTCAGCGGGCCCCTCCTACGAGCAGTACTTC. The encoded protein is CASSPASAGPSYEQYF.

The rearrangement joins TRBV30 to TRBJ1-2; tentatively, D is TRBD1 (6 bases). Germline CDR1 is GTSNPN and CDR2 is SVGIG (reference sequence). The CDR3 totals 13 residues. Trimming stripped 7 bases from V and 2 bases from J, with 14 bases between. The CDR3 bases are TGTGCCTCCGCCGCGGGGGCGAACTATGGCTACACCTTC. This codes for CASAAGANYGYTF.

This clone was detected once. The CDR3 loop reads CASRDLAATQETQYF. The CDR3 DNA sequence: TGCGCCAGCAGGGATCTAGCGGCCACCCAAGAGACCCAGTACTTC. V and J are TRBV5-1 and TRBJ2-5; TRBD2 matches at 7 bases. The CDR3 is 15 residues long. Germline V gene data show CDR1 as SGHRS and CDR2 as YFSETQ. The V segment lost 5 bases and the J segment 1 base; nucleotides outside the gene matches: 8.

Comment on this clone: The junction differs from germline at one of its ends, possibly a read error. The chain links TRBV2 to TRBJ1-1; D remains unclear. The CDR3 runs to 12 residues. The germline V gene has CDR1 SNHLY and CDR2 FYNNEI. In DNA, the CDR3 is TGTGCCAGCAGAGAAGTTCGGACTGAAGCTTTCTTT. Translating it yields CASREVRTEAFF.

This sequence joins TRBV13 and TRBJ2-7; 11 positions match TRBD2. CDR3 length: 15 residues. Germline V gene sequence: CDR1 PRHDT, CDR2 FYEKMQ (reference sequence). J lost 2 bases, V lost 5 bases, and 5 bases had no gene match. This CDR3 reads CASSALAGAPYEQYF. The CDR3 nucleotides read TGTGCCAGCAGCGCACTAGCGGGAGCCCCCTACGAGCAGTACTTC.

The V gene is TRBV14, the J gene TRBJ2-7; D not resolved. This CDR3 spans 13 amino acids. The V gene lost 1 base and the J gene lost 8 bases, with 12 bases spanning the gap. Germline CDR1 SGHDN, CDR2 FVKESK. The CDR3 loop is CASSQVGGSQQYF. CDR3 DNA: TGTGCCAGCAGCCAAGTCGGCGGTAGTCAGCAGTACTTC.

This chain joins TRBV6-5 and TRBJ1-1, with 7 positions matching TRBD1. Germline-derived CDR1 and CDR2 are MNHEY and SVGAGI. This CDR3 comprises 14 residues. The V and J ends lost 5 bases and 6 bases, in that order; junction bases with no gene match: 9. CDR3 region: CASSPRQGLAEAFF. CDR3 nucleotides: TGTGCCAGCAGTCCCCGACAGGGATTGGCTGAAGCTTTCTTT.

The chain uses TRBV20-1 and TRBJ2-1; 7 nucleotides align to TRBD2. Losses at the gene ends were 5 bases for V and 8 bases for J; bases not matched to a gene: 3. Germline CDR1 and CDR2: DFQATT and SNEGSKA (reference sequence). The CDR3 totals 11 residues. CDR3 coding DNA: TGCAGTGCTGGCCGGGGGGATGAGCAGTTCTTC. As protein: CSAGRGDEQFF.

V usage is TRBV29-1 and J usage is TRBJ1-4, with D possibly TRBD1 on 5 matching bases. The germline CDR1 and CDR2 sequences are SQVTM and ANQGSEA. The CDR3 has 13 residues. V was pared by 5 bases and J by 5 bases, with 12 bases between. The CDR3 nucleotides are TGCAGCGTTACCCCTCGGACAAATGAAAAACTGTTTTTT. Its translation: CSVTPRTNEKLFF.

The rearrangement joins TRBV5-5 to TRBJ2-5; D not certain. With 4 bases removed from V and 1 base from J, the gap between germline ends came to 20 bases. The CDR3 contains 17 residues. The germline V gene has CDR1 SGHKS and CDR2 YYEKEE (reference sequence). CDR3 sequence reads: CASSPDPMTTAQETQYF. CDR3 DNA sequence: TGTGCCAGCAGCCCCGACCCCATGACAACCGCCCAAGAGACCCAGTACTTC.

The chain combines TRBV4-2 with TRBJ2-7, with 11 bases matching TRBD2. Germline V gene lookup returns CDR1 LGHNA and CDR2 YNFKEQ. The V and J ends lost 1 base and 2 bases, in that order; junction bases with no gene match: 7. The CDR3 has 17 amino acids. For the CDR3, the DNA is TGTGCCAGCAGCCAAGTAACTAGCGGGAGATTAGCCTACGAGCAGTACTTC. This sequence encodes CASSQVTSGRLAYEQYF.

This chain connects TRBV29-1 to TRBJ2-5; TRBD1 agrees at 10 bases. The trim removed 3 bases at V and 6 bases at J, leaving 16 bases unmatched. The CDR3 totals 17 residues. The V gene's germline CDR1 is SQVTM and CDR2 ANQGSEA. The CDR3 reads CSVDRGMTGGAGQTQYF. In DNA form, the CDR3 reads TGCAGCGTTGATCGGGGGATGACAGGGGGCGCCGGACAGACCCAGTACTTC.

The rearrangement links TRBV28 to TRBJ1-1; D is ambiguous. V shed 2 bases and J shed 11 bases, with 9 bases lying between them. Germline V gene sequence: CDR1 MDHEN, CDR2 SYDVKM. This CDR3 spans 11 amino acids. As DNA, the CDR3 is TGTGCCAGCAGTTTAGGACTCAAGGCTTTCTTT. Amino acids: CASSLGLKAFF.

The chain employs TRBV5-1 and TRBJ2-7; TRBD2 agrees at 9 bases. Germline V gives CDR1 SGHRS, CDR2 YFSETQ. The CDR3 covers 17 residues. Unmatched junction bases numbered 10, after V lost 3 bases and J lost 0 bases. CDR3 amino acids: CASSSGNLAGDSYEQYF. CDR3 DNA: TGCGCCAGCAGCTCGGGAAACTTAGCGGGAGACTCCTACGAGCAGTACTTC.

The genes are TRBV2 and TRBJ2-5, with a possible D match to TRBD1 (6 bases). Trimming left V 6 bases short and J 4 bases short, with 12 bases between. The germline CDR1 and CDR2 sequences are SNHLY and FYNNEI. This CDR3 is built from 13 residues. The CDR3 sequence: CASSGNRVETQYF. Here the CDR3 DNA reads TGTGCCAGCAGCGGAAACAGGGTAGAGACCCAGTACTTC.

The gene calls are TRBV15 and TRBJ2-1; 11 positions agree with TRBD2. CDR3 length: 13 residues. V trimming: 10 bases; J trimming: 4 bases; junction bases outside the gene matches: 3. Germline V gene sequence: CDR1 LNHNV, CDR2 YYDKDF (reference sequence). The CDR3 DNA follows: TGTGCCAGCACTAGCGGGAGTTACAATGAGCAGTTCTTC. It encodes CASTSGSYNEQFF.

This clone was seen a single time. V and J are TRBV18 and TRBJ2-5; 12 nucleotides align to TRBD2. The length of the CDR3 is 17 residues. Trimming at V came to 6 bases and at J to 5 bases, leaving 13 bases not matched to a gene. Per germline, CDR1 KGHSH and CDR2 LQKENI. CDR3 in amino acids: CASSPPGLAGFVETQYF. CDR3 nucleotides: TGTGCCAGCTCGCCTCCCGGACTAGCGGGGTTCGTGGAGACCCAGTACTTC.

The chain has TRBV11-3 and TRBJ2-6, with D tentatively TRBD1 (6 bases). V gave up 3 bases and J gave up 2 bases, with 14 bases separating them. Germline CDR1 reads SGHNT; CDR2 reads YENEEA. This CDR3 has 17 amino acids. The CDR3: CASSLGVGAAGANVLTF. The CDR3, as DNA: TGTGCCAGCAGCTTGGGGGTGGGGGCGGCTGGGGCCAACGTCCTGACTTTC.

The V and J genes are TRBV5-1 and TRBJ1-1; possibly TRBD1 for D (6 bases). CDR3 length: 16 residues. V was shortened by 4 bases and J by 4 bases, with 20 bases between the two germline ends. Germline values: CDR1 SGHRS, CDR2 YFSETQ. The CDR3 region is CASSPQIRQVTTEAFF. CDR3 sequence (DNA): TGCGCCAGCAGCCCCCAAATAAGACAGGTTACCACTGAAGCTTTCTTT.

The CDR3 DNA reads as TGTGCCAGCAGTATCGGGCAGGGCTATCAGCCCCAGCATTTT. Its translation: CASSIGQGYQPQHF. This chain connects TRBV28 to TRBJ1-5, with D perhaps TRBD1 (5 bases). Germline values: CDR1 MDHEN, CDR2 SYDVKM. CDR3 size: 14 residues. V lost 5 bases and J 5 bases, leaving 13 bases between the germline ends.

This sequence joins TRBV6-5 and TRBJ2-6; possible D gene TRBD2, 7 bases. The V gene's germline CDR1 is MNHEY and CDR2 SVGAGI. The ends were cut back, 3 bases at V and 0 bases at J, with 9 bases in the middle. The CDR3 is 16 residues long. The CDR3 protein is CASSYGGASGANVLTF. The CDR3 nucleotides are TGTGCCAGCAGTTATGGGGGGGCCTCTGGGGCCAACGTCCTGACTTTC.